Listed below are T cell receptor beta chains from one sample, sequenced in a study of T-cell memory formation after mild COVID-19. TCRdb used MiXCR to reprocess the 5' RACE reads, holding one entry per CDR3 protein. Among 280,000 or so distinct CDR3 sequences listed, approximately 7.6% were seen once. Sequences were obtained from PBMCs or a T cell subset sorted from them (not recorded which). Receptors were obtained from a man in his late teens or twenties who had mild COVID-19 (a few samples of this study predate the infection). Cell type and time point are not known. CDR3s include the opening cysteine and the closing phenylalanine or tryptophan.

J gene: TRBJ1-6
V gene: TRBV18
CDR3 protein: CASSAGTDSPLHF

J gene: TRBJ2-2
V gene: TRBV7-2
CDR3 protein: CASSLKRLAGTGELFF

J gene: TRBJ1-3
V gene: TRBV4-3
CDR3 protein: CASSELWEAGNTIYF

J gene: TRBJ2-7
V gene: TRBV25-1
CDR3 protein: CASSEYATYEQYF

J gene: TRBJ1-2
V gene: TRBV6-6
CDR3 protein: CASTRQSSSGYTF

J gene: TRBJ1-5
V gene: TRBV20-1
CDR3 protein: CSAAGQPNQPQHF

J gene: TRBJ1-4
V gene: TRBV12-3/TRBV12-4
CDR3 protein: CASSSSGLTNEKLFF

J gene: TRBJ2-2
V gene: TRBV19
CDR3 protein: CASSPGQTNTGELFF

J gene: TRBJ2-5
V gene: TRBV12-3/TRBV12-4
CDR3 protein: CASSPRRRGMLLQETQYF

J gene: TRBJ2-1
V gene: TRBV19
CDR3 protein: CASSLQGNGAYNEQFF

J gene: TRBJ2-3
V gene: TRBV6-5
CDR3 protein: CASSYGGESTDTQYF

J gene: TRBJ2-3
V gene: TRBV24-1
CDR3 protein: CATASGTVVDTQYF